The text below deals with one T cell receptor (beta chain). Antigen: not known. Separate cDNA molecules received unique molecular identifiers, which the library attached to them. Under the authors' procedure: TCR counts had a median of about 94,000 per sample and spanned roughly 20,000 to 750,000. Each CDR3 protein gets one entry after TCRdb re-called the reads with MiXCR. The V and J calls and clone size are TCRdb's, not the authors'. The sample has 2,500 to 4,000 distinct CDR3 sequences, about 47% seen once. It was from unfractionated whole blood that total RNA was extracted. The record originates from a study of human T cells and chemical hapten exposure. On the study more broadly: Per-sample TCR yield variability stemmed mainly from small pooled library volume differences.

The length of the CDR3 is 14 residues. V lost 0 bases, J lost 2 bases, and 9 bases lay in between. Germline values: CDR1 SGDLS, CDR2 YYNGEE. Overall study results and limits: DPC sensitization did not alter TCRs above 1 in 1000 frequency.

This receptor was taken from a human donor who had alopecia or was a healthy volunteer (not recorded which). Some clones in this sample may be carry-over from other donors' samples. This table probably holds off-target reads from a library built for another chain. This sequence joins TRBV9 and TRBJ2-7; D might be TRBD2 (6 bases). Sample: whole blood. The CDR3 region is CASSVDSGPYEQYF. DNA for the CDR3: TGTGCCAGCAGCGTAGATAGCGGCCCCTACGAGCAGTACTTC.